A single sample gave rise to the 13 T cell receptor beta chains below, sequenced in a study of T cells in Graves' hyperthyroidism and ophthalmopathy. Amplified TCR beta CDR3 regions derived from RNA transcripts. First-round RT-PCR with HTBI primers amplified the TCR CDR3 region. MiXCR was run by TCRdb on the multiplex PCR reads, yielding one entry per CDR3 protein. The sample yields a few hundred thousand distinct CDR3 sequences, more than 15% seen once. Sequencing input: blood. The receptor set was obtained from a young woman with Graves' ophthalmopathy.

Many counts were recorded for this clonotype. The chain carries TRBV5-6 and TRBJ2-1; no firm D call. This CDR3 is built from 17 residues. The germline V gene encodes CDR1 SGHDT and CDR2 YYEEEE. V was pared by 4 bases and J by 2 bases, with 19 bases between. In DNA form, the CDR3 reads TGTGCCAGCAGCCCTGGTGGTTGGGGTGGGACCTACAATGAGCAGTTCTTC. As protein: CASSPGGWGGTYNEQFF.

The V gene is TRBV5-5, the J gene TRBJ2-1, with a possible D match to TRBD2 (5 bases). The CDR3 length is 15 residues. Germline loops: CDR1 SGHKS, CDR2 YYEKEE (reference sequence). V was trimmed by 4 bases and J by 6 bases, leaving 17 bases between them. CDR3 DNA sequence: TGTGCCAGCAGCCAAGCACCGGGATATCTCAATGAGCAGTTCTTC. Translation: CASSQAPGYLNEQFF.

In this sample, this clonotype turned up many times. This sequence joins TRBV7-2 and TRBJ2-3; 12 positions match TRBD1. V gave up 0 bases and J gave up 5 bases; unmatched junction bases: 3. CDR1 and CDR2 from the germline V gene are SGHTA and FQGNSA. The CDR3 is made up of 16 amino acids. This CDR3 is CASSLAGQGAVDTQYF. DNA of the CDR3: TGTGCCAGCAGCTTAGCGGGACAGGGGGCTGTAGATACGCAGTATTTT. Variable domain in full (rest from reference TRBV7-2 and TRBJ2-3): GAGVSQSPSNKVTEKGKDVELRCDPISGHTALYWYRQSLGQGLEFLIYFQGNSAPDKSGLPSDRFSAERTGGSVSTLTIQRTQQEDSAVYLCASSLAGQGAVDTQYFGPGTRLTVL.

The rearrangement joins TRBV29-1 to TRBJ2-3; perhaps TRBD2 as D (6 bases). Germline CDR1 and CDR2: SQVTM and ANQGSEA. V lost 4 bases and J lost 6, with 8 bases in between. CDR3 length: 11 residues. This CDR3 reads CSVGGEDTQYF. The CDR3 region has the DNA TGCAGCGTTGGCGGGGAGGATACGCAGTATTTT.

This clonotype was seen a few times. The V gene is TRBV20-1, the J gene TRBJ2-2, with 8 bases fitting TRBD2. The V segment lost 0 bases and the J segment 6 bases; nucleotides outside the gene matches: 6. Germline CDR1 is DFQATT and CDR2 is SNEGSKA (reference sequence). The CDR3 sequence is 15 residues long. The CDR3 region has the DNA TGCAGTGCTAGAGATGTAGTAGCGGGATCCGGGGAGCTGTTTTTT. Translated: CSARDVVAGSGELFF.

V and J are TRBV5-1 and TRBJ2-7, with 8 nucleotides matching TRBD1. Germline V gives CDR1 SGHRS, CDR2 YFSETQ. After removal of 0 bases from V and 5 bases from J, the junction contained 7 bases not matched to a gene. This CDR3 comprises 15 residues. CDR3 DNA sequence: TGCGCCAGCAGCTTGGCCCGGACAGGGATCGACGAGCAGTACTTC. This sequence encodes CASSLARTGIDEQYF. Full variable domain (missing parts from reference TRBV5-1 and TRBJ2-7): KAGVTQTPRYLIKTRGQQVTLSCSPISGHRSVSWYQQTPGQGLQFLFEYFSETQRNKGNFPGRFSGRQFSNSRSEMNVSTLELGDSALYLCASSLARTGIDEQYFGPGTRLTVT.

This clonotype was found a few times. V and J are TRBV5-6 and TRBJ2-6, with 12 bases that match TRBD2. Losses at the gene ends were 6 bases for V and 0 bases for J; bases not matched to a gene: 4. Germline CDR1 SGHDT, CDR2 YYEEEE. The CDR3 runs 17 residues. CDR3 amino acids: CASNGLAGLSGANVLTF. CDR3 nucleotide sequence: TGTGCCAGCAACGGACTAGCGGGACTCTCTGGGGCCAACGTCCTGACTTTC. Full variable domain (remainder filled in from reference TRBV5-6 and TRBJ2-6): DAGVTQSPTHLIKTRGQQVTLRCSPKSGHDTVSWYQQALGQGPQFIFQYYEEEERQRGNFPDRFSGHQFPNYSSELNVNALLLGDSALYLCASNGLAGLSGANVLTFGAGSRLTVL.

This clonotype was detected many times. The genes are TRBV7-3 and TRBJ2-3, with 7 bases fitting TRBD2. The trim removed 2 bases at V and 6 bases at J, leaving 2 bases unmatched. Germline V gives CDR1 SGHTA, CDR2 FQGTGA. CDR3 length: 13 amino acids. In nucleotides, the CDR3 is TGTGCCAGCAGCTTAGTGGGGGGGGATACGCAGTATTTT. Translation: CASSLVGGDTQYF.

This clonotype was seen ten or more times. The rearrangement joins TRBV4-3 to TRBJ1-3; D not certain. Looked up from germline, CDR1 is LGHNA and CDR2 is YSLEER. This CDR3 has 12 amino acids. Trimming pared 6 bases from V and 5 bases from J, leaving 8 bases between. The chain's CDR3 is CASRSIRNTIYF. The CDR3 nucleotides are TGCGCCAGCAGGTCTATCAGAAACACCATATATTTT.

This clonotype was picked up many times. The chain couples TRBV28 to TRBJ2-7; D perhaps matches TRBD2 (6 bases). V lost 3 bases, J lost 7 bases, and 16 bases lay in between. The CDR3 spans 14 residues. The germline CDR1 and CDR2 sequences are MDHEN and SYDVKM. The CDR3 DNA follows: TGTGCCAGCAGTTTGGGACGGGACTCCTGGGAGCAGTACTTC. It yields the protein CASSLGRDSWEQYF. Filled out from reference TRBV28 and TRBJ2-7, the complete variable domain reads DVKVTQSSRYLVKRTGEKVFLECVQDMDHENMFWYRQDPGLGLRLIYFSYDVKMKEKGDIPEGYSVSREKKERFSLILESASTNQTSMYLCASSLGRDSWEQYFGPGTRLTVT.

This clonotype has at least ten counts. The rearrangement links TRBV28 to TRBJ1-1; D gene unclear. The CDR3 extends over 10 amino acids. The ends were cut back, 7 bases at V and 3 bases at J, with 3 bases in the middle. Germline V gene lookup returns CDR1 MDHEN and CDR2 SYDVKM. In DNA, the CDR3 is TGTGCCAGCAAAGACACTGAAGCTTTCTTT. This sequence encodes CASKDTEAFF.

This clonotype was detected only a few times. The chain couples TRBV20-1 to TRBJ2-7, with D tentatively TRBD1 (6 bases). The CDR3 loop spans 16 amino acids. Germline CDR1 DFQATT, CDR2 SNEGSKA (reference sequence). With 0 bases removed from V and 3 bases from J, the gap between germline ends came to 18 bases. The CDR3 DNA is TGCAGTGCTAGAGATTATATCAGGGGACCGAACTACGAGCAGTACTTC. Translation gives CSARDYIRGPNYEQYF.

This chain uses TRBV5-4 with TRBJ2-7; TRBD1 matches at 8 bases. J gave up 0 bases and V 4 bases, and 9 bases lay outside the gene matches. The CDR3 covers 16 residues. The V gene's germline CDR1 is SGHNT and CDR2 YYREEE (reference sequence). The DNA of the CDR3 is TGTGCCAGCAGCCCTTCCAGGGACAGGAGCTCCTACGAGCAGTACTTC. Translation: CASSPSRDRSSYEQYF.